This TCR beta chain was identified in a study of T-cell memory formation after mild COVID-19. Trimming removed 6 bases from V and 2 bases from J; junction bases left unmatched: 11. The CDR3 sequence is 15 residues long. Germline loops: CDR1 SQVTM, CDR2 ANQGSEA. This clonotype was observed a handful of times. MiXCR was run by TCRdb on the 5' RACE reads, yielding one entry per CDR3 protein. The table shows roughly 410,000 distinct CDR3 sequences, with 20% to 25% occurring only once. Input material: PBMCs or a T cell subset sorted from them (not recorded which). The chain joins TRBV29-1 to TRBJ2-5, with 8 nucleotides matching TRBD2. The receptor comes from an adult woman who had mild COVID-19 (a few samples of this study predate the infection). Cell type and time point are not known. The CDR3 nucleotides are TGCAGCGTATTGTCACTGACTAGCGTACAAGAGACCCAGTACTTC. Its protein product is CSVLSLTSVQETQYF.